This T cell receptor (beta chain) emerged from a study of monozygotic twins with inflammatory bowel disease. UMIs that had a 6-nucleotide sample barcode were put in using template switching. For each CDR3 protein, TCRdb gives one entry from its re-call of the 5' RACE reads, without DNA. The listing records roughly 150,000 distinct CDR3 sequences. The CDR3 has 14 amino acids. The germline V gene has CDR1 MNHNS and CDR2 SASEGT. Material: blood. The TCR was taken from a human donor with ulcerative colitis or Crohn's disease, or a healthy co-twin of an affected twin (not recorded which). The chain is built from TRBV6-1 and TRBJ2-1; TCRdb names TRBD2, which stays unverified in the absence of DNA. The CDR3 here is CASSPAGGPNEQFF.